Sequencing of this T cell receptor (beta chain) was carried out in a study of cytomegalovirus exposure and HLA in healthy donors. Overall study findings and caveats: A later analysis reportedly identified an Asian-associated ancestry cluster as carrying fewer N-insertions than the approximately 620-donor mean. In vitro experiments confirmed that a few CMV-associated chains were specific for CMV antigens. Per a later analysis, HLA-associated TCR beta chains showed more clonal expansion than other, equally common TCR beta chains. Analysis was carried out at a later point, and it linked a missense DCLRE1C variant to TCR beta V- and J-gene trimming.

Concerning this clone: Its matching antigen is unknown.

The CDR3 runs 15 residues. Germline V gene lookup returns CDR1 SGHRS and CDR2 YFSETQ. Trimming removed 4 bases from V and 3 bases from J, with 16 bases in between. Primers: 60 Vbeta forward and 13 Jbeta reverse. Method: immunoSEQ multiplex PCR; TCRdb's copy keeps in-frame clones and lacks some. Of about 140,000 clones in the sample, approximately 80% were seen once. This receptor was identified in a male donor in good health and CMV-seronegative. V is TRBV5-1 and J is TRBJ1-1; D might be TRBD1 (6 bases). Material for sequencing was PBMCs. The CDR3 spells CASSKLRGADTEAFF. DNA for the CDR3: TGCGCCAGCAGCAAACTACGGGGGGCGGACACTGAAGCTTTCTTT.